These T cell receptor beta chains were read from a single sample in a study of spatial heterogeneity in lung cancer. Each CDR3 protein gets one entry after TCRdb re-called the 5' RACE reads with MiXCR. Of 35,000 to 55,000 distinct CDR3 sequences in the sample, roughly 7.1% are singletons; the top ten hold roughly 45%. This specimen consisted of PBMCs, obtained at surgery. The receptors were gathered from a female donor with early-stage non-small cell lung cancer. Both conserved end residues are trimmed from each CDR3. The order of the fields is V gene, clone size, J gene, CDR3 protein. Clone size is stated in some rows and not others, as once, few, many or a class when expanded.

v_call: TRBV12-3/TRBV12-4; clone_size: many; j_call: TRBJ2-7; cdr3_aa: ASSGPGPEQY
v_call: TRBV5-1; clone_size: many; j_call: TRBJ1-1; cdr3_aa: ASSLVAGALNTEAF
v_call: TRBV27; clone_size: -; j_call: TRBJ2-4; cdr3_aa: ASSSPGLQAKNIQY
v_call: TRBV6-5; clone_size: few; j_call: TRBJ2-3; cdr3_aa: AGGPTRDTQY
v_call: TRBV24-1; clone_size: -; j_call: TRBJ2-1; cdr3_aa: ATSDPTVGGNNSYNEQF
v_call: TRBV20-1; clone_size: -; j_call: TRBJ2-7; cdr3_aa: SATGHGSPPDEQY
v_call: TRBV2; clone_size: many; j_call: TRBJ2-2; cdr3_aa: ASSDNGNTGELF
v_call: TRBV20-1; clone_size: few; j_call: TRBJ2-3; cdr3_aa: SARLAGGPADTQY
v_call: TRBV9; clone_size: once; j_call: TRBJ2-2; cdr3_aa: ASSVVDTSKLTGELF
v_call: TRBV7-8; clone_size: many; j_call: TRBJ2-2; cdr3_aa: ASSLTDSRTGELF
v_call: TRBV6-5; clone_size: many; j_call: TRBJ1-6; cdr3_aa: ASSTQTGNSPLH
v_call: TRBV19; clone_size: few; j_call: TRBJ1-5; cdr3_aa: ASSRGTVSNQPQH
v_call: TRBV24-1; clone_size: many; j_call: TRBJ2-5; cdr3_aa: ATSDWTSGEQETQY
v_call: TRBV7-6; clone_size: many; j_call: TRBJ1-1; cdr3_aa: ASSLRGRGNTEAF
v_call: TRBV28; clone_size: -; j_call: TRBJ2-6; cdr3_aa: ASSFYGYGAGANVLT
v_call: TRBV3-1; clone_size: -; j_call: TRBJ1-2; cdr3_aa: ASSDRTGPYGYT
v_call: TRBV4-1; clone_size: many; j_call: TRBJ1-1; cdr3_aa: ASSQDQGVLKAF
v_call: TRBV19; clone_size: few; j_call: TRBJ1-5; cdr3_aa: ASSIQGPQH
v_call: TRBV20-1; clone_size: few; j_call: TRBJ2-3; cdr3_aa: SARRRDSSTDTQY
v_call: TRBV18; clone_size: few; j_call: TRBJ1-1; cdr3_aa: ASSPRGDTEAF
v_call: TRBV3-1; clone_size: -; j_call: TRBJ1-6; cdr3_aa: ASSFTGPNSPLH
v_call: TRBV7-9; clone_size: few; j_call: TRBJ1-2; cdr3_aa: ASSLDSRTF
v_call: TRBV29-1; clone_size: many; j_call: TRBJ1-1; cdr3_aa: SVSGQVNTEAF
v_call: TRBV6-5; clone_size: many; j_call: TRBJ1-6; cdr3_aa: ATGTVSPLH
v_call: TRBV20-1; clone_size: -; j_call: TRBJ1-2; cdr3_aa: SATLGLNKNYGYT
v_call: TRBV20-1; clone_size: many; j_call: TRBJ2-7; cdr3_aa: SAIATVSYEQY
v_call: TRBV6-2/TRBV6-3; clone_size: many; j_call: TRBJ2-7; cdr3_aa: ASKQTPYEQY
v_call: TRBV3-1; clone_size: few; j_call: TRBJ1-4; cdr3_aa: ASSQGGKNEKLF
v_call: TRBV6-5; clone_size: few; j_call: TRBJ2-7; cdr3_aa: ASSSPIWDPEQY
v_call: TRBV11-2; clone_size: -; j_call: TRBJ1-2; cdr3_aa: ASSSYSPYGYT
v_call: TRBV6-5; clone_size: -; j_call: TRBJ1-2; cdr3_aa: ASTPKGWRGYT
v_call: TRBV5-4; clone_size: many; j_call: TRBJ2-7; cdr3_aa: ASSLRQGDYEQY
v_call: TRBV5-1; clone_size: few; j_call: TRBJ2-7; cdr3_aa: ASSLGQEGEQY
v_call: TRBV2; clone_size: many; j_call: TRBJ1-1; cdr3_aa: ASPPGQGLSRGTEAF
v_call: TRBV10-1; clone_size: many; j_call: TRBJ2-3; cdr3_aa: ASSGRGRSTTDTQY
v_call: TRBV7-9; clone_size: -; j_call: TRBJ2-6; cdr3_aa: ASSSDRAGTNVLT
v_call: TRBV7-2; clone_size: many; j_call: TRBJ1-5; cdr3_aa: ASSPFRDQPQH
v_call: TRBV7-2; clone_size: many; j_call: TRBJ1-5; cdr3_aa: ASRVADQPQH
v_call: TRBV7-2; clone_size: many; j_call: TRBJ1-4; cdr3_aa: ASSPTPTNEKLF
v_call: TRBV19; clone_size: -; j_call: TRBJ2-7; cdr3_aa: ASSIRGDEQY
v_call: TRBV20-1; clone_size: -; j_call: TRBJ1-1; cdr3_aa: SAKVAGEDTEAF
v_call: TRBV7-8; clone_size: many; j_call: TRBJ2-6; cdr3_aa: ASSYRQAYSGANVLT
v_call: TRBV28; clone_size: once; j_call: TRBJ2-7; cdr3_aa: ASSFVTPREQY
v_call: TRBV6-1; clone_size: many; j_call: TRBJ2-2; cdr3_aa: ASSLKGANTGELF
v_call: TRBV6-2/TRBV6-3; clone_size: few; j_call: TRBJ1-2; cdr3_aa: ASSPGNYGYT
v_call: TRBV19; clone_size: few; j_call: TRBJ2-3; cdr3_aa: ASSARWADTQY
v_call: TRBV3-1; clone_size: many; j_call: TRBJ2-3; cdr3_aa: ASSQQGPSTDTQY
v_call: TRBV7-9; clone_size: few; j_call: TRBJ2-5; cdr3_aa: ASRSLEETQY
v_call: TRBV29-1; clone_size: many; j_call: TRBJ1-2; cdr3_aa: SVLPPEGYT
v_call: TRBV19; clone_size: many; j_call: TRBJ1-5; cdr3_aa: ASKLQGNQPQH
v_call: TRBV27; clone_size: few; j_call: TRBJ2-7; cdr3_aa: ASSFGRGASYEQY
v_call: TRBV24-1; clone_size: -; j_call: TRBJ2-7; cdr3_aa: ATSDAAGANYEQY
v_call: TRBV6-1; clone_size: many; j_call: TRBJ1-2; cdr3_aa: ASSEVQSGYT
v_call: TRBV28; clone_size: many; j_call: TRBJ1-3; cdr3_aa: ASSQNTIY
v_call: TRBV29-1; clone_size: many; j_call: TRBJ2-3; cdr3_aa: SVPGGVITDTQY
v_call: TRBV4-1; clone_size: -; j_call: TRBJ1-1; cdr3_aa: ASSHRTRGDTEAF
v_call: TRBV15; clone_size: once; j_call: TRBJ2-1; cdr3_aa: ATSRGGIGVYNEQF